This TCR beta chain is drawn from a study of cytomegalovirus exposure and HLA in healthy donors. Study conclusions and caveats: Earlier results showed most TCR beta V segments being productive about 90% or about 30% of the time.

Concerning this clone: Its antigen is currently unknown.

60 Vbeta and 13 Jbeta primers were used in PCR. The assay was immunoSEQ multiplex PCR, and TCRdb's table has in-frame clones only and misses some. This specimen shows about 110,000 clones; the ten leading clones hold less than 4.5%. The CDR3 has 12 amino acids. V lost 4 bases to trimming and J lost 1 base, with 6 bases between them. The V gene's germline CDR1 is SQVTM and CDR2 ANQGSEA. Sequenced input: PBMCs. V usage is TRBV29-1 and J usage is TRBJ2-3, with D unclear. This TCR was sampled from a man younger than 40 in good health and CMV-seronegative. The CDR3 sequence: CSVGRGTDTQYF. As DNA, the CDR3 is TGCAGCGTTGGTCGGGGCACAGATACGCAGTATTTT.